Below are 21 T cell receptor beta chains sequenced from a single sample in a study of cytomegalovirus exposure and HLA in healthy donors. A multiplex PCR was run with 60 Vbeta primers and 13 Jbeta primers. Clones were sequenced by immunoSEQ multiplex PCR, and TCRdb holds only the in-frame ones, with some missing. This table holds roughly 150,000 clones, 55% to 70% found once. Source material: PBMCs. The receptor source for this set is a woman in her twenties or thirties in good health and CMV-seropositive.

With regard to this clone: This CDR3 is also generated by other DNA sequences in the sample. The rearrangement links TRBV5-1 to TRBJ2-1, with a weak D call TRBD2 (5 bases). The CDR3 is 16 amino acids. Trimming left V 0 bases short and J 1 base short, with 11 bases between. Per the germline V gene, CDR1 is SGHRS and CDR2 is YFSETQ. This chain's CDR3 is CASSLAAGGSYNEQFF. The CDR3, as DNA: TGCGCCAGCAGCTTGGCCGCGGGTGGTTCCTACAATGAGCAGTTCTTC.

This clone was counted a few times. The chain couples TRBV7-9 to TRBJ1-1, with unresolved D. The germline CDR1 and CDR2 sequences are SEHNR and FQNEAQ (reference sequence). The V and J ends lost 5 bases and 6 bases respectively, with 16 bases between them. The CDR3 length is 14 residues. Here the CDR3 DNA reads TGTGCCAGCAGCCCTGGCCGGTCGGAGGCTGAAGCTTTCTTT. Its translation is CASSPGRSEAEAFF.

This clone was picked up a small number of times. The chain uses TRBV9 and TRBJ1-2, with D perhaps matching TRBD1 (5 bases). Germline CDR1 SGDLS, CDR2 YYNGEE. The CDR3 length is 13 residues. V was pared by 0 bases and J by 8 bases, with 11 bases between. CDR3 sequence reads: CASSVEAAGGYTF. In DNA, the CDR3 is TGTGCCAGCAGCGTAGAGGCCGCAGGGGGCTACACCTTC.

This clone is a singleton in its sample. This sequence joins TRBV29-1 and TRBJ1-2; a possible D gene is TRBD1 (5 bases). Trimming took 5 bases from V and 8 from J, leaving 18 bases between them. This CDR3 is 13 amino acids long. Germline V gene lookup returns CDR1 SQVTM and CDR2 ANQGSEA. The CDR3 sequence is CSVLRAQGRGYTF. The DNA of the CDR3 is TGCAGCGTTCTTAGGGCGCAGGGTCGCGGCTACACCTTC.

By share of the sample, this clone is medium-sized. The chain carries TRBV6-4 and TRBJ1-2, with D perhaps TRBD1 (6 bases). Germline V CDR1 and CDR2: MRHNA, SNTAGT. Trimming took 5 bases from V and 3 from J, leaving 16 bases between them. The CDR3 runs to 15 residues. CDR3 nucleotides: TGTGCCAGCAGTCGGACATCCTCAGGGGACTATGGCTACACCTTC. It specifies CASSRTSSGDYGYTF.

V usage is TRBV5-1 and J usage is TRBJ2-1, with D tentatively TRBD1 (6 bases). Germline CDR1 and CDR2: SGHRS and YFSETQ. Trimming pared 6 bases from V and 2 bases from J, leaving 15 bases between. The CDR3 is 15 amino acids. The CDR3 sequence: CASMGDRYAYNEQFF. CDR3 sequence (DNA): TGCGCCAGCATGGGAGACAGGTACGCCTACAATGAGCAGTTCTTC.

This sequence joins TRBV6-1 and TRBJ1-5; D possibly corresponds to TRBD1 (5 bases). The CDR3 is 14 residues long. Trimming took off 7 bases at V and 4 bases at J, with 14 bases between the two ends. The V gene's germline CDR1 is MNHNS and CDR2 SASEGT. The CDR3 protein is CASKFRQFNQPQHF. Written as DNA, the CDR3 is TGTGCCAGCAAATTTCGACAGTTTAATCAGCCCCAGCATTTT.

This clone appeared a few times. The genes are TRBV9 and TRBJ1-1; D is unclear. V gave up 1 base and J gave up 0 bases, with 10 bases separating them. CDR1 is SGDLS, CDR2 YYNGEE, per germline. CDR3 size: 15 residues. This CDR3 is CASSVRTDMNTEAFF. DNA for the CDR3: TGTGCCAGCAGCGTAAGGACTGACATGAACACTGAAGCTTTCTTT.

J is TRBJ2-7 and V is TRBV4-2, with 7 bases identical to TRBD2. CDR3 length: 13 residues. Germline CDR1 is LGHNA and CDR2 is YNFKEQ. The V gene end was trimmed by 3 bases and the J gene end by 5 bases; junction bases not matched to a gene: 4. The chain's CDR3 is CASSQGGGDEQYF. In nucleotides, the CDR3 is TGTGCCAGCAGCCAGGGCGGGGGAGACGAGCAGTACTTC.

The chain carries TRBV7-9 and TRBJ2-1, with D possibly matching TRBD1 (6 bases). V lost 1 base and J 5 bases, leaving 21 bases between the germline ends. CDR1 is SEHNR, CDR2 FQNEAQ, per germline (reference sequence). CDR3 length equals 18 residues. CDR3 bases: TGTGCCAGCAGCTTAGAGTCGCTCGTTCGTACAGGGAACAATGAGCAGTTCTTC. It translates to CASSLESLVRTGNNEQFF.

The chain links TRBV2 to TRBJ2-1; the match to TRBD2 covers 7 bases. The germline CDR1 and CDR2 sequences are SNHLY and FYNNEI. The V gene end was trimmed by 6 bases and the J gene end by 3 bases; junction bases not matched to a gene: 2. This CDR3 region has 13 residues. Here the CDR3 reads CASRLAYYNEQFF. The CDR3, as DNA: TGTGCCAGCAGACTAGCGTACTACAATGAGCAGTTCTTC.

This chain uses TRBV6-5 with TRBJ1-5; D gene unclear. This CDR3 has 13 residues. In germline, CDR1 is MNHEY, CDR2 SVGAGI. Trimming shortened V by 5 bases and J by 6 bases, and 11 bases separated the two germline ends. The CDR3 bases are TGTGCCAGCAGTGAAATCAGCGGTCAGCCCCAGCATTTT. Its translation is CASSEISGQPQHF.

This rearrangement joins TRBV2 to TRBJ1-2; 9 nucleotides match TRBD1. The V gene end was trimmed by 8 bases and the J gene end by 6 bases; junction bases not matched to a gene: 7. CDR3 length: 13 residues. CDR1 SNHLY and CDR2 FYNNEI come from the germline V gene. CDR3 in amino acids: CASRRGQGDGYTF. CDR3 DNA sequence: TGTGCCAGCCGTCGGGGACAGGGAGATGGCTACACCTTC.

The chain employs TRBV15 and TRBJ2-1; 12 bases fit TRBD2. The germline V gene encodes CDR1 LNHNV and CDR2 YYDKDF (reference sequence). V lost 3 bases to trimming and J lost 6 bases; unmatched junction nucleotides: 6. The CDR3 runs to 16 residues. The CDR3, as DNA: TGTGCCACCAGCAGGGGGACTAGCGGGTACCCCAATGAGCAGTTCTTC. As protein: CATSRGTSGYPNEQFF. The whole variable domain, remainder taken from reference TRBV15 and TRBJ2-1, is DAMVIQNPRYQVTQFGKPVTLSCSQTLNHNVMYWYQQKSSQAPKLLFHYYDKDFNNEADTPDNFQSRRPNTSFCFLDIRSPGLGDTAMYLCATSRGTSGYPNEQFFGPGTRLTVL.

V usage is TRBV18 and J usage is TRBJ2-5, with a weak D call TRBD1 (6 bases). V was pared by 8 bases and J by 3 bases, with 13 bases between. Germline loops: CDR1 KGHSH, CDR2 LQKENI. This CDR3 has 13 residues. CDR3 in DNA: TGTGCCAGCATTAACTCAGGGGAAGAGACCCAGTACTTC. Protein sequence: CASINSGEETQYF.

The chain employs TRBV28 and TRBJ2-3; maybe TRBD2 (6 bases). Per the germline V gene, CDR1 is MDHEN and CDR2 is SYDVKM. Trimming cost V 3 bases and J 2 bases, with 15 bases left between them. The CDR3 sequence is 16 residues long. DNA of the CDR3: TGTGCCAGCAGTTTGGGAGGACGTACCACCACAGATACGCAGTATTTT. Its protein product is CASSLGGRTTTDTQYF.

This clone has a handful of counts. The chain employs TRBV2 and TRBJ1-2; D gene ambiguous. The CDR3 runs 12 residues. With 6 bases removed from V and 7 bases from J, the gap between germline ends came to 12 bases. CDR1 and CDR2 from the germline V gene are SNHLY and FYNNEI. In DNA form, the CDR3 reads TGTGCCAGCAGGGACTCCTTTGTTGGCTACACCTTC. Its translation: CASRDSFVGYTF.

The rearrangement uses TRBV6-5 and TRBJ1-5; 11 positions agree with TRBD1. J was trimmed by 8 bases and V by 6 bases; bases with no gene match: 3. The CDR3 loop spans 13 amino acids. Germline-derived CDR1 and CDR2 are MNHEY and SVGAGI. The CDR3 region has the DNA TGTGCCAGCAGCCGGGACAGGGGGGAGCCCCAGCATTTT. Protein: CASSRDRGEPQHF.

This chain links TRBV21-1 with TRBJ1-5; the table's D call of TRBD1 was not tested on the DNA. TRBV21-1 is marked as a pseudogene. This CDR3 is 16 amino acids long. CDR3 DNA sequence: TGTGCCAGCAGCAAAAAGGGCAGGGTTAGCAATCAGCCCCAGCATTTT. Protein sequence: CASSKKGRVSNQPQHF.

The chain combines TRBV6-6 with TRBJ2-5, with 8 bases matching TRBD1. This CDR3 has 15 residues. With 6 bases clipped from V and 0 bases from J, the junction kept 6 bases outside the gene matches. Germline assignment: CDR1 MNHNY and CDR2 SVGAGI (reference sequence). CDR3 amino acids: CASSETGADQETQYF. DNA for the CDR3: TGTGCCAGCAGCGAGACAGGGGCCGACCAAGAGACCCAGTACTTC.

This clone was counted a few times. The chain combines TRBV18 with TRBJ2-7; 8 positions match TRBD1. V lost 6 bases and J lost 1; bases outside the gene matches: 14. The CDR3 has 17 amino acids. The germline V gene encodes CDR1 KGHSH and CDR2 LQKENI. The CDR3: CASSVIMGQENSYEQYF. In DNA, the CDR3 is TGTGCCAGCTCCGTCATAATGGGACAGGAAAATTCCTACGAGCAGTACTTC.